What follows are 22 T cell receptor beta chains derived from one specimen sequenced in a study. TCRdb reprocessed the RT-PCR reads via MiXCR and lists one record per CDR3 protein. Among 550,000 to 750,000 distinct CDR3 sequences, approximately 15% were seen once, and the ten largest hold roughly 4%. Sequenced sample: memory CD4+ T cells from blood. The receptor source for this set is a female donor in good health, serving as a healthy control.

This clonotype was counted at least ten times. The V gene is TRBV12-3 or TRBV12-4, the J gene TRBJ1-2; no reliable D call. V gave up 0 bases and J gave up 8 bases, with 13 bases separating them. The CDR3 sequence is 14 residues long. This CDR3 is CASSLAVQSSGYTF. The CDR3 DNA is TGTGCCAGCAGTTTAGCGGTTCAATCGTCCGGCTACACCTTC.

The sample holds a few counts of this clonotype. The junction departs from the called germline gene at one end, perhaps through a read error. CDR3 bases: TGCAGTGTTAGAGGGACACCTAACACCGGGGAGCTGTTTTTT. It encodes CSVRGTPNTGELFF. The gene calls are TRBV20-1 and TRBJ2-2, with a tentative D call TRBD1 (6 bases). Germline CDR1 and CDR2: DFQATT and SNEGSKA (reference sequence). The CDR3 spans 14 residues.

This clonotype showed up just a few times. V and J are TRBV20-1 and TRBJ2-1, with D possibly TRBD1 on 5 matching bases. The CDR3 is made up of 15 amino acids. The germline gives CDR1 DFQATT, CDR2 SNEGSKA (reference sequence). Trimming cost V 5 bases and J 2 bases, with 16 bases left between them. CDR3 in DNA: TGCAGTGCTGTTGATAGGGGCACAACCTACAATGAGCAGTTCTTC. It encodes CSAVDRGTTYNEQFF.

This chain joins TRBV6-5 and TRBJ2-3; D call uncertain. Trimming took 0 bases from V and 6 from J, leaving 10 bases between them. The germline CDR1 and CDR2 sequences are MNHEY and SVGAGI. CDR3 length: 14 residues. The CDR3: CASSYSATGDTQYF. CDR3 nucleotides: TGTGCCAGCAGTTACTCGGCTACTGGGGATACGCAGTATTTT.

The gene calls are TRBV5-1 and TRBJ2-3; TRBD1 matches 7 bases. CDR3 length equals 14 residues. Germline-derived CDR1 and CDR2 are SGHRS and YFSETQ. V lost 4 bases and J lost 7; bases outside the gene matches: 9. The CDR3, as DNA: TGCGCCAGCAGCCCGACAGGGACGGAACATACGCAGTATTTT. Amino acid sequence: CASSPTGTEHTQYF.

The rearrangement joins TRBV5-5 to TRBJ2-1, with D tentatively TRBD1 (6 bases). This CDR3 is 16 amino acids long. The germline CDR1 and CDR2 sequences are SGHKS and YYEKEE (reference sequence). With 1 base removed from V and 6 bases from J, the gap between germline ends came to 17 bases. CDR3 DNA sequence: TGTGCCAGCAGCTTGCTCGCCTTACAGGGTTTCAATGAGCAGTTCTTC. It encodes CASSLLALQGFNEQFF. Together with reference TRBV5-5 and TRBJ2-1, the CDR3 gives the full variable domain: DAGVTQSPTHLIKTRGQQVTLRCSPISGHKSVSWYQQVLGQGPQFIFQYYEKEERGRGNFPDRFSARQFPNYSSELNVNALLLGDSALYLCASSLLALQGFNEQFFGPGTRLTVL.

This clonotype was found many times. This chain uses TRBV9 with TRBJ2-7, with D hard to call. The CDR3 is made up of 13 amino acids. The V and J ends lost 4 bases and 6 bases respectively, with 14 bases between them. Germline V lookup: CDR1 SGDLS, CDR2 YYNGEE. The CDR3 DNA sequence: TGTGCCAGCAGCTTCTCTACGGCCACCGAGCAGTACTTC. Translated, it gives CASSFSTATEQYF. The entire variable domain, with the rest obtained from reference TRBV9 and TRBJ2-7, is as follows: DSGVTQTPKHLITATGQRVTLRCSPRSGDLSVYWYQQSLDQGLQFLIQYYNGEERAKGNILERFSAQQFPDLHSELNLSSLELGDSALYFCASSFSTATEQYFGPGTRLTVT.

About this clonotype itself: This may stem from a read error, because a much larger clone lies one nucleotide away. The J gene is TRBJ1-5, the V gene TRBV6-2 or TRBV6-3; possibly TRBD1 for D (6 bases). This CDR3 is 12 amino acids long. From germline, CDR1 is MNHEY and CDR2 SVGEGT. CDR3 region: CAGSYSAGVQHF. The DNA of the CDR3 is TGTGCCGGCAGTTACTCAGCAGGGGTCCAGCATTTT.

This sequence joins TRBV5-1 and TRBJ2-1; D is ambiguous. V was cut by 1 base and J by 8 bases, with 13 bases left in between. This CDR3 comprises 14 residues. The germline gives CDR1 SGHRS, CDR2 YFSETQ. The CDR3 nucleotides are TGCGCCAGCAGCTTGATGCCATCCCCCGATGAGCAGTTCTTC. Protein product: CASSLMPSPDEQFF.

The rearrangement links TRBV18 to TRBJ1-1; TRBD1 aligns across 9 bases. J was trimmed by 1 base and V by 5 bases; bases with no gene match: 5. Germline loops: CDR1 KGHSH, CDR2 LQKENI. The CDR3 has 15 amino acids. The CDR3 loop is CASSLHRGPNTEAFF. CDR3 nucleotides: TGTGCCAGCTCATTACACAGGGGGCCGAACACTGAAGCTTTCTTT.

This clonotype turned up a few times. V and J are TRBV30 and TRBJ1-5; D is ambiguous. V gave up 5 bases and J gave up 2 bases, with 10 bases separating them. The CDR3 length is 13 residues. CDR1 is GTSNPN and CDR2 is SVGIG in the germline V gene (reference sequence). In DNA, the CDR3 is TGTGCCTGGTCAACGGGAGGCAATCAGCCCCAGCATTTT. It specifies CAWSTGGNQPQHF.

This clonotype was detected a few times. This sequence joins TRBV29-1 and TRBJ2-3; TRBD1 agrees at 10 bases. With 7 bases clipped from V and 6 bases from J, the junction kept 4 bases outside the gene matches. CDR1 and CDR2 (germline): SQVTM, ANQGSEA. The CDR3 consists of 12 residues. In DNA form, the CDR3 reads TGCAGCGCTGGGACAGGGGACGATACGCAGTATTTT. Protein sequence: CSAGTGDDTQYF.

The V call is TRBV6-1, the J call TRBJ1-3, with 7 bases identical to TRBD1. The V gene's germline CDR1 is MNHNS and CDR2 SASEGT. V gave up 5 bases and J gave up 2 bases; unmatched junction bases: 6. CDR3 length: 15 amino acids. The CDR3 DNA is TGTGCCAGCAGTCCGGGACAGACAACTGGAAACACCATATATTTT. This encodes CASSPGQTTGNTIYF.

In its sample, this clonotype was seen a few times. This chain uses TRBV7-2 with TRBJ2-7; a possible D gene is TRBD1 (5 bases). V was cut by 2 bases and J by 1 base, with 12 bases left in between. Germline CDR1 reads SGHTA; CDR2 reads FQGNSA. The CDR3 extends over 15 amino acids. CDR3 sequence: CASSLSTGVSYEQYF. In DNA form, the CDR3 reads TGTGCCAGCAGCTTAAGTACAGGTGTGTCCTACGAGCAGTACTTC.

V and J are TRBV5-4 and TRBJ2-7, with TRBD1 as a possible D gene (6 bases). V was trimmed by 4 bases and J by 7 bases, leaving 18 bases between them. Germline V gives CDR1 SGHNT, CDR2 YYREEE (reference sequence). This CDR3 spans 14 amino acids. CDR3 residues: CASSPPSNRGEQYF. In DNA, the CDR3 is TGTGCCAGCAGCCCTCCATCGAATAGGGGGGAGCAGTACTTC.

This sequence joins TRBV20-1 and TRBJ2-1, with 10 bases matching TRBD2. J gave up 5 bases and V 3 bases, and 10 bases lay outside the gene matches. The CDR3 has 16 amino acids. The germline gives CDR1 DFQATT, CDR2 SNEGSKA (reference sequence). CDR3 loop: CSARGFTSGNNNEQFF. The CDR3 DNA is TGCAGTGCTAGGGGTTTTACTAGCGGGAACAACAATGAGCAGTTCTTC.

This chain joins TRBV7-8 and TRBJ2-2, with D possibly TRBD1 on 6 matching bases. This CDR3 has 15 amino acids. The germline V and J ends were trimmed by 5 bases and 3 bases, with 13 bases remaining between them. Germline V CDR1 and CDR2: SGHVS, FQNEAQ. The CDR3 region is CASSGNTGYTGELFF. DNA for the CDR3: TGTGCCAGCAGCGGAAACACAGGGTACACCGGGGAGCTGTTTTTT.

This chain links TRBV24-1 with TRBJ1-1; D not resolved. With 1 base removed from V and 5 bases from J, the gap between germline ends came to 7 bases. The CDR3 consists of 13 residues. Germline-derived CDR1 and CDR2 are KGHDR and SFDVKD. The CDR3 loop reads CATSDFGQTEAFF. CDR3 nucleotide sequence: TGTGCCACCAGTGATTTTGGCCAAACTGAAGCTTTCTTT.

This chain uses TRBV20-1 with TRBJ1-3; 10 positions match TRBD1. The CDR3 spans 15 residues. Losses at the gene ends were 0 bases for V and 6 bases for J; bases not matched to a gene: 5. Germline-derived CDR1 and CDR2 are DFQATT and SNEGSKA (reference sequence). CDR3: CSAREWGQGKNTIYF. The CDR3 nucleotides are TGCAGTGCTAGAGAGTGGGGACAGGGGAAAAACACCATATATTTT.

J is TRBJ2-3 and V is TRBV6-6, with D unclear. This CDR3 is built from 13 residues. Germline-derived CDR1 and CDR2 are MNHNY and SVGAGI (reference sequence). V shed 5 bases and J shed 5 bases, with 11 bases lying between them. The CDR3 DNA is TGTGCCAGCAGTCCCCAGTCAGGAGATACGCAGTATTTT. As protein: CASSPQSGDTQYF.

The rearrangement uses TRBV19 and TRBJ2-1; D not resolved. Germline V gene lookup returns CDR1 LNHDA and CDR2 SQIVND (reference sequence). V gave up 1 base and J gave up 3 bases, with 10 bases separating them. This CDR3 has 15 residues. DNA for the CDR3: TGTGCCAGTAGTATAGTGACAACGGGCTACAATGAGCAGTTCTTC. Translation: CASSIVTTGYNEQFF.

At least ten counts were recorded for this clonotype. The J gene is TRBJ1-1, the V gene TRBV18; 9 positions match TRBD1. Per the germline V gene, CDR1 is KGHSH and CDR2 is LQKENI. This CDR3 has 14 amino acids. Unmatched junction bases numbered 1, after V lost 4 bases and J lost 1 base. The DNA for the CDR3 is TGTGCCAGCTCACGGGACAGGGCGAACACTGAAGCTTTCTTT. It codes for CASSRDRANTEAFF.